Below are 25 T cell receptor beta chains sequenced from a single sample in a study of T cell responses to AZD1222 COVID-19 vaccine. Produced via immunoSEQ multiplex PCR; TCRdb's table is partial and in-frame only. The table shows about 89,000 clones, with approximately 90% occurring only once. The source material was peripheral blood, sampled 28 days after the second AZD1222 dose. The receptor source for this set is an adult who received the AZD1222 COVID-19 vaccine.

V gene TRBV10-3 combines with J gene TRBJ1-5; no reliable D call. Per germline, CDR1 ENHRY and CDR2 SYGVKD. The CDR3 runs 13 residues. Trimming took off 4 bases at V and 3 bases at J, with 7 bases between the two ends. The CDR3 region has the DNA TGTGCCATCAGTGTCGGTGACAATCAGCCCCAGCATTTT. It codes for CAISVGDNQPQHF.

The chain has TRBV7-9 and TRBJ1-4; tentative D call: TRBD1 (5 bases). V lost 3 bases to trimming and J lost 4 bases, with 12 bases between them. Germline CDR1 reads SEHNR; CDR2 reads FQNEAQ (reference sequence). This CDR3 spans 15 amino acids. CDR3 loop: CASSLARGINEKLFF. CDR3 in DNA: TGTGCCAGCAGCTTGGCGAGGGGAATTAATGAAAAACTGTTTTTT.

In its sample, this clone was seen many times. The chain is built from TRBV7-8 and TRBJ1-6, with D hard to call. The V gene lost 3 bases and the J gene lost 7 bases, with 4 bases spanning the gap. CDR3 length: 12 amino acids. Germline V gives CDR1 SGHVS, CDR2 FQNEAQ. The CDR3 coding sequence is TGTGCCAGCAGCTTCCGGAATTCACCCCTCCACTTT. Translated: CASSFRNSPLHF.

The J gene is TRBJ2-7, the V gene TRBV7-8, with TRBD1 as a possible D gene (6 bases). Trimming removed 5 bases from V and 3 bases from J, with 14 bases in between. The CDR3 is made up of 14 amino acids. The V gene's germline CDR1 is SGHVS and CDR2 FQNEAQ. CDR3 sequence: CASSRTAKGYEQYF. The DNA of the CDR3 is TGTGCCAGCAGCAGGACAGCGAAGGGCTACGAGCAGTACTTC.

The V gene is TRBV5-8, the J gene TRBJ1-3, with D unresolved. CDR1 is SGHTS and CDR2 is YDEGEE in the germline V gene. Trimming left V 4 bases short and J 4 bases short, with 15 bases between. The CDR3 loop spans 15 amino acids. The CDR3 DNA reads TGTGCCAGCAGCCGTCGAGGAGGCTCCGGAAACACCATATATTTT. Protein product: CASSRRGGSGNTIYF.

The chain is built from TRBV27 and TRBJ1-5, with 9 bases identical to TRBD1. V lost 10 bases and J lost 3; bases outside the gene matches: 7. CDR1 and CDR2 from the germline V gene are MNHEY and SMNVEV (reference sequence). CDR3 length: 14 amino acids. CDR3 in amino acids: CATRTGAPNQPQHF. CDR3 DNA: TGTGCCACCAGGACAGGGGCCCCCAATCAGCCCCAGCATTTT.

The chain carries TRBV18 and TRBJ2-7, with TRBD2 identical over 10 bases. V lost 2 bases and J lost 4; bases outside the gene matches: 5. CDR1 and CDR2 (germline): KGHSH, LQKENI. This CDR3 spans 15 amino acids. CDR3 sequence: CASSPGGLARYEQYF. CDR3 in DNA: TGTGCCAGCTCACCAGGGGGACTAGCGAGGTACGAGCAGTACTTC.

This chain joins TRBV27 and TRBJ2-7, with D possibly matching TRBD2 (5 bases). This CDR3 spans 11 amino acids. Germline lookup yields CDR1 MNHEY and CDR2 SMNVEV (reference sequence). Trimming cost V 6 bases and J 3 bases, with 6 bases left between them. As DNA, the CDR3 is TGTGCCAGCAGCCGGGGCTACGAGCAGTACTTC. It is translated as CASSRGYEQYF.

This sequence joins TRBV2 and TRBJ1-5; a possible D gene is TRBD1 (5 bases). There are 16 residues in the CDR3. The germline CDR1 and CDR2 sequences are SNHLY and FYNNEI. The V end lost 4 bases, the J end lost 0 bases, and 13 bases lay between the germline ends. Here the CDR3 reads CASSGGGSYSNQPQHF. The CDR3 DNA is TGTGCCAGCAGTGGGGGCGGGAGTTATAGCAATCAGCCCCAGCATTTT.

The table lists this clone with a few counts. The rearrangement links TRBV30 to TRBJ1-1; the D is unclear. This CDR3 is 12 amino acids long. Germline V lookup: CDR1 GTSNPN, CDR2 SVGIG (reference sequence). V gave up 0 bases and J gave up 5 bases, with 7 bases separating them. The CDR3 bases are TGTGCCTGGAGTGTGGGGAGGACTGAAGCTTTCTTT. Its protein product is CAWSVGRTEAFF.

The chain couples TRBV19 to TRBJ1-6; 9 bases align to TRBD1. With 1 base clipped from V and 8 bases from J, the junction kept 12 bases outside the gene matches. This CDR3 region has 18 residues. CDR1 LNHDA and CDR2 SQIVND come from the germline V gene (reference sequence). The CDR3 sequence is CASSIVWDRDVFDSPLHF. The CDR3 DNA sequence: TGTGCCAGTAGTATAGTTTGGGACAGGGACGTGTTTGATTCACCCCTCCACTTT.

This chain uses TRBV27 with TRBJ1-4; D call uncertain. Germline V gene sequence: CDR1 MNHEY, CDR2 SMNVEV (reference sequence). The CDR3 has 11 residues. V was cut by 3 bases and J by 7 bases, with 3 bases left in between. CDR3 sequence reads: CASSLGEKLFF. The CDR3 DNA reads as TGTGCCAGCAGTTTGGGTGAAAAACTGTTTTTT.

This clone has just one count. The V call is TRBV18, the J call TRBJ1-2, with no clear D. V dropped 0 bases and J dropped 5 bases, with 7 bases sitting between them. The germline gives CDR1 KGHSH, CDR2 LQKENI. This CDR3 has 13 residues. The CDR3 sequence is CASSPPTGYGYTF. CDR3 DNA: TGTGCCAGCTCACCACCCACGGGATATGGCTACACCTTC.

The sample holds one count of this clone. J is TRBJ2-1 and V is TRBV7-9, with D uncertain. Trimming removed 5 bases from V and 2 bases from J, with 16 bases in between. Germline V gene lookup returns CDR1 SEHNR and CDR2 FQNEAQ (reference sequence). The CDR3 consists of 16 residues. The CDR3 protein is CASSRLDNWPYNEQFF. CDR3 in DNA: TGTGCCAGCAGCCGCCTGGATAACTGGCCCTACAATGAGCAGTTCTTC.

This chain connects TRBV7-9 to TRBJ1-1; D is undetermined. This CDR3 is built from 14 residues. Deletions cut 2 bases from V and 1 base from J, with 8 bases between. Germline CDR1 reads SEHNR; CDR2 reads FQNEAQ (reference sequence). CDR3 in DNA: TGTGCCAGCAGCTTATGGGTCGAGAACACTGAAGCTTTCTTT. Residues: CASSLWVENTEAFF. The complete variable domain, with remaining parts taken from reference TRBV7-9 and TRBJ1-1, reads DTGVSQNPRHKITKRGQNVTFRCDPISEHNRLYWYRQTLGQGPEFLTYFQNEAQLEKSRLLSDRFSAERPKGSFSTLEIQRTEQGDSAMYLCASSLWVENTEAFFGQGTRLTVV.

V is TRBV9 and J is TRBJ1-4; D is unclear. Germline CDR1 is SGDLS and CDR2 is YYNGEE. There are 15 residues in the CDR3. V shed 0 bases and J shed 1 base, with 7 bases lying between them. The CDR3 DNA reads as TGTGCCAGCAGCGTAGGTTCCTTAACTAATGAAAAACTGTTTTTT. Translating it yields CASSVGSLTNEKLFF.

The chain uses TRBV4-2 and TRBJ2-1, with TRBD2 identical over 11 bases. The length of the CDR3 is 14 residues. Per germline, CDR1 LGHNA and CDR2 YNFKEQ. J lost 14 bases, V lost 0 bases, and 6 bases had no gene match. The DNA for the CDR3 is TGTGCCAGCAGCCAAGATCTGGGTAGCGGGGGGGAGTTCTTC. This encodes CASSQDLGSGGEFF.

The V gene is TRBV25-1, the J gene TRBJ1-2; TRBD1 is a possible D gene (5 bases). The CDR3 sequence is 12 residues long. Germline V gene sequence: CDR1 MGHDK, CDR2 SYGVNS. The V and J ends lost 10 bases and 3 bases respectively, with 12 bases between them. CDR3 region: CATYRPYYGYTF. The CDR3, as DNA: TGTGCCACCTACAGGCCCTACTATGGCTACACCTTC.

The V gene is TRBV4-1, the J gene TRBJ1-1, with a possible D match to TRBD1 (6 bases). This CDR3 region has 12 residues. V lost 4 bases and J 4 bases, leaving 7 bases between the germline ends. Germline V gene sequence: CDR1 MGHRA, CDR2 YSYEKL. CDR3 bases: TGCGCCAGCAGCCCAGGGGTCACTGAAGCTTTCTTT. This encodes CASSPGVTEAFF.

The chain joins TRBV9 to TRBJ2-3, with D possibly matching TRBD2 (6 bases). Trimming removed 4 bases at V and 3 bases at J, with 15 bases between. The CDR3 spans 15 residues. Germline CDR1 reads SGDLS; CDR2 reads YYNGEE. CDR3 DNA sequence: TGTGCCAGCAGCCCCGGTTCCCGGGGGACAGATACGCAGTATTTT. Translated: CASSPGSRGTDTQYF.

The CDR3, as DNA: TGCGCCAGCAGCCCCGGTGGTGGAGGATCTCCCTATGGCTACACCTTC. Translating gives CASSPGGGGSPYGYTF. This chain joins TRBV5-1 and TRBJ1-2; D remains ambiguous. Germline assignment: CDR1 SGHRS and CDR2 YFSETQ. Trimming cost V 4 bases and J 4 bases, with 20 bases left between them. This CDR3 spans 16 amino acids.

The gene calls are TRBV30 and TRBJ1-5; D gene ambiguous. Deletions cut 1 base from V and 1 base from J, with 11 bases between. CDR1 GTSNPN and CDR2 SVGIG come from the germline V gene (reference sequence). This CDR3 has 15 amino acids. The CDR3 here is CAWSAGKGSNQPQHF. CDR3 sequence (DNA): TGTGCCTGGAGTGCGGGAAAAGGGAGCAATCAGCCCCAGCATTTT.

The chain has TRBV7-6 and TRBJ1-1; 9 bases match TRBD1. Germline CDR1 and CDR2: SGHVS and FNYEAQ. CDR3 size: 15 residues. The V gene end was trimmed by 5 bases and the J gene end by 3 bases; junction bases not matched to a gene: 7. CDR3 loop: CASSPRQGGDTEAFF. CDR3 coding DNA: TGTGCCAGCAGCCCCAGACAGGGGGGTGACACTGAAGCTTTCTTT.

The chain carries TRBV11-3 and TRBJ1-4; D is uncertain. Trimming took 4 bases from V and 10 from J, leaving 16 bases between them. The CDR3 length is 14 residues. Per the germline V gene, CDR1 is SGHNT and CDR2 is YENEEA. In DNA, the CDR3 is TGTGCCAGCAGCTCGGGCTCCCCGTTTGGAAAACTGTTTTTT. Its translation is CASSSGSPFGKLFF.

The chain employs TRBV7-3 and TRBJ1-5, with no clear D. Germline loops: CDR1 SGHTA, CDR2 FQGTGA. V shed 5 bases and J shed 0 bases, with 11 bases lying between them. CDR3 length: 15 residues. The CDR3: CASSPTGYSNQPQHF. DNA for the CDR3: TGTGCCAGCAGCCCGACTGGTTATAGCAATCAGCCCCAGCATTTT. Combining the CDR3 with reference TRBV7-3 and TRBJ1-5 gives the whole variable domain GAGVSQTPSNKVTEKGKYVELRCDPISGHTALYWYRQSLGQGPEFLIYFQGTGAADDSGLPNDRFFAVRPEGSVSTLKIQRTERGDSAVYLCASSPTGYSNQPQHFGDGTRLSIL.